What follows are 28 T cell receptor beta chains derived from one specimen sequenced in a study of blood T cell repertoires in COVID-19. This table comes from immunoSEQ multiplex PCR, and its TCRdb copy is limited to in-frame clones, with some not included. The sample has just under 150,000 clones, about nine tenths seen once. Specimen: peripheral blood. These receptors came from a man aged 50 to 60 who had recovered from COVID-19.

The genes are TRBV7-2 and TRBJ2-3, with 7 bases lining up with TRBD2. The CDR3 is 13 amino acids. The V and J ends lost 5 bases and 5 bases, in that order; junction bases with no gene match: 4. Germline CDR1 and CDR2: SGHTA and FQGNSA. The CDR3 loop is CASSPRTRDTQYF. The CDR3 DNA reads TGTGCCAGCAGCCCCCGGACTAGAGATACGCAGTATTTT.

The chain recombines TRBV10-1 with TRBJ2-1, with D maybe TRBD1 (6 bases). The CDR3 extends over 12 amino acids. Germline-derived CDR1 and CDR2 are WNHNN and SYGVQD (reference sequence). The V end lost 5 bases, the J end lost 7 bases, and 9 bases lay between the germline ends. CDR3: CASSSTGNEQFF. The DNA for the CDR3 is TGCGCCAGCAGTTCTACAGGGAATGAGCAGTTCTTC.

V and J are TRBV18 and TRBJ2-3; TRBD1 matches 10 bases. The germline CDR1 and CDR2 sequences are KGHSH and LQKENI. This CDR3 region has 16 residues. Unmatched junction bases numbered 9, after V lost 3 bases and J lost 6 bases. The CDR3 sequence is CASSPLGTGVSDTQYF. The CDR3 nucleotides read TGTGCCAGCTCACCTCTCGGGACAGGGGTTTCGGATACGCAGTATTTT.

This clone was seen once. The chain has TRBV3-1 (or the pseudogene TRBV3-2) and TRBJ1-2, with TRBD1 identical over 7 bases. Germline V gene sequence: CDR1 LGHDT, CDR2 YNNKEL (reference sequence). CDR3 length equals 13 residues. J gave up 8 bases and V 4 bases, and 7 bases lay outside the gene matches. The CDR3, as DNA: TGTGCCAGCAGCCCGGCGACAGGGTCCGGCTACACCTTC. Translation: CASSPATGSGYTF.

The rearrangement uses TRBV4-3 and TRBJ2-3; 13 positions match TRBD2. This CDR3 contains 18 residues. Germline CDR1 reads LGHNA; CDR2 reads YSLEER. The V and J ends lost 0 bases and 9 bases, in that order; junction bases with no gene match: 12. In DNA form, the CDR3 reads TGCGCCAGCAGCCAAGACCCGCCGGGACTAGCGGGGAGGGGGACGCAGTATTTT. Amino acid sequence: CASSQDPPGLAGRGTQYF.

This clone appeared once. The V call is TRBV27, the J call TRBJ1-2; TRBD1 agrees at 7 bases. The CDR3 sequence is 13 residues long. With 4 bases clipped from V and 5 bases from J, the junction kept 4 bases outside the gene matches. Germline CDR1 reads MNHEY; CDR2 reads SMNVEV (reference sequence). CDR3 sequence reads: CASSSGTVYGYTF. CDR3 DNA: TGTGCCAGCAGTTCCGGGACAGTGTATGGCTACACCTTC.

The chain's CDR3 is CASSASGTSGGENTGELFF. The DNA of the CDR3 is TGTGCCAGCAGCGCTTCCGGGACTAGCGGGGGAGAGAACACCGGGGAGCTGTTTTTT. The V gene is TRBV5-6, the J gene TRBJ2-2, with 14 bases fitting TRBD2. The CDR3 consists of 19 residues. With V trimmed by 4 bases and J by 1 base, 9 bases remained unmatched. Germline V gene data show CDR1 as SGHDT and CDR2 as YYEEEE.

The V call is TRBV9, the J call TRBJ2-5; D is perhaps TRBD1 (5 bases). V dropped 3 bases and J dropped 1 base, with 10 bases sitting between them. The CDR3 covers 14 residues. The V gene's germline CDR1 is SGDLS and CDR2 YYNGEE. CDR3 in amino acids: CASSERQIQETQYF. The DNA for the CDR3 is TGTGCCAGCAGCGAACGACAGATCCAAGAGACCCAGTACTTC.

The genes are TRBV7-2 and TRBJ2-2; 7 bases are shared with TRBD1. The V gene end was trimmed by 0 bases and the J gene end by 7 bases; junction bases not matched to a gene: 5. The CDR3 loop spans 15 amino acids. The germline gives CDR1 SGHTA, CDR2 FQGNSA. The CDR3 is CASSLAVGGIGELFF. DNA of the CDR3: TGTGCCAGCAGCTTAGCTGTAGGGGGCATCGGGGAGCTGTTTTTT. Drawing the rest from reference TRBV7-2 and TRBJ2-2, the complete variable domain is GAGVSQSPSNKVTEKGKDVELRCDPISGHTALYWYRQSLGQGLEFLIYFQGNSAPDKSGLPSDRFSAERTGGSVSTLTIQRTQQEDSAVYLCASSLAVGGIGELFFGEGSRLTVL.

This CDR3 is CASSVGQGAYEQYF. CDR3 coding DNA: TGTGCCAGTAGTGTGGGACAGGGGGCCTACGAGCAGTACTTC. The chain recombines TRBV19 with TRBJ2-7, with 11 bases aligning to TRBD1. J was trimmed by 2 bases and V by 5 bases; bases with no gene match: 2. The CDR3 loop spans 14 amino acids. CDR1 LNHDA and CDR2 SQIVND come from the germline V gene (reference sequence).

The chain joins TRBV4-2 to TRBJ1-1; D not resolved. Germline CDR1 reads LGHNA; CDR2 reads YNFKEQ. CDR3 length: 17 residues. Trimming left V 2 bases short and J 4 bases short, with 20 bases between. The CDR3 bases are TGTGCCAGCAGCCAACAACCCGACGAGGGAATGGGCACTGAAGCTTTCTTT. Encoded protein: CASSQQPDEGMGTEAFF.

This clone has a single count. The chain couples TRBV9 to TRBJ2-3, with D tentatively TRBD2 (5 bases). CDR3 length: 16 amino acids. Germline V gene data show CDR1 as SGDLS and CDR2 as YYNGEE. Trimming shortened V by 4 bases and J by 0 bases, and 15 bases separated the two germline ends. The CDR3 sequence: CASSPEGRVSTDTQYF. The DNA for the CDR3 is TGTGCCAGCAGCCCAGAGGGCCGGGTTAGCACAGATACGCAGTATTTT. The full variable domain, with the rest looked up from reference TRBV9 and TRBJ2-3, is DSGVTQTPKHLITATGQRVTLRCSPRSGDLSVYWYQQSLDQGLQFLIQYYNGEERAKGNILERFSAQQFPDLHSELNLSSLELGDSALYFCASSPEGRVSTDTQYFGPGTRLTVL.

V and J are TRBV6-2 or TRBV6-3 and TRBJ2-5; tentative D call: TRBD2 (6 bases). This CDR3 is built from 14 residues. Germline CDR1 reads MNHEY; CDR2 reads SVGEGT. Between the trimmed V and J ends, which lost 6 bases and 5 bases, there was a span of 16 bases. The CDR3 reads CASSPQGLSETQYF. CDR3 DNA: TGTGCCAGCAGCCCCCAGGGACTGTCCGAGACCCAGTACTTC.

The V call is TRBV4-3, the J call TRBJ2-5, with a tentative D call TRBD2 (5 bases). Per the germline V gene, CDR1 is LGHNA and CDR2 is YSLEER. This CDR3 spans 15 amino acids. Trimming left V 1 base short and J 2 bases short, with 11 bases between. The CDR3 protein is CASSQGRHPQETQYF. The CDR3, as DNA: TGCGCCAGCAGCCAAGGGAGGCACCCTCAAGAGACCCAGTACTTC.

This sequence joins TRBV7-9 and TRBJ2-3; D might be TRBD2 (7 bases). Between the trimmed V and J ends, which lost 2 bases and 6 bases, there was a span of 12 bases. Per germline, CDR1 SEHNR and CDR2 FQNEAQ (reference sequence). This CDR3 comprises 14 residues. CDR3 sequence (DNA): TGTGCCAGCAGCTTATCTGCGGGGGCTGATACGCAGTATTTT. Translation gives CASSLSAGADTQYF.

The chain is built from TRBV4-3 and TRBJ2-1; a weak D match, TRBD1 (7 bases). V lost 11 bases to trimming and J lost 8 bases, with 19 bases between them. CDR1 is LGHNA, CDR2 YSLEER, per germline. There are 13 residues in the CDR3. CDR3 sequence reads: CASGGGGRDEQFF. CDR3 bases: TGCGCCTCCGGAGGGGGCGGACGTGATGAGCAGTTCTTC.

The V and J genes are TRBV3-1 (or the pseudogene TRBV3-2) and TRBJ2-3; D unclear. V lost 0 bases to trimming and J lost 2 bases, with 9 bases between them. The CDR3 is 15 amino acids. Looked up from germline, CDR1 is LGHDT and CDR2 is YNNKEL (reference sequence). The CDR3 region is CASSQDIANTDTQYF. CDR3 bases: TGTGCCAGCAGCCAAGATATAGCTAACACAGATACGCAGTATTTT.

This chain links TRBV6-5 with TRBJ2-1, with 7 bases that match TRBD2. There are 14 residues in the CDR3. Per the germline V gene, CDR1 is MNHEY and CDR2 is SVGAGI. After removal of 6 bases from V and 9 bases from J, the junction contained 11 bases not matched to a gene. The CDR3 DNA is TGTGCCAGCAGCAAGGTGCTAGGGAGGGGTGAGCAGTTCTTC. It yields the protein CASSKVLGRGEQFF.

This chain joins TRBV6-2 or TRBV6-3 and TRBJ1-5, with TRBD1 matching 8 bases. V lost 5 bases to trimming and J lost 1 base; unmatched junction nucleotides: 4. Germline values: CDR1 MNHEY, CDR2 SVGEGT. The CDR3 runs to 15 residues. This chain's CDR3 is CASSTGTGSNQPQHF. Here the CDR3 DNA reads TGTGCCAGCAGTACCGGGACAGGAAGCAATCAGCCCCAGCATTTT.

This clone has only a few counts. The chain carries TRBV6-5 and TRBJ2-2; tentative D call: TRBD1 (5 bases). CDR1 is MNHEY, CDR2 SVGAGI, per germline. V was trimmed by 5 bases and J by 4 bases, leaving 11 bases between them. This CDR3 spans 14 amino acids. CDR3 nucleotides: TGTGCCAGCAGTAGGGGTGAGGCCACCGGGGAGCTGTTTTTT. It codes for CASSRGEATGELFF.

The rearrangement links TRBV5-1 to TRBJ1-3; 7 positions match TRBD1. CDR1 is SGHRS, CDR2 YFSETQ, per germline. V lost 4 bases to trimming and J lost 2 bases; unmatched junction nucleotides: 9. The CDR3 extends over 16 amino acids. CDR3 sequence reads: CASSGRQGSTGNTIYF. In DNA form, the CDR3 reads TGCGCCAGCAGCGGCAGACAGGGATCGACTGGAAACACCATATATTTT.

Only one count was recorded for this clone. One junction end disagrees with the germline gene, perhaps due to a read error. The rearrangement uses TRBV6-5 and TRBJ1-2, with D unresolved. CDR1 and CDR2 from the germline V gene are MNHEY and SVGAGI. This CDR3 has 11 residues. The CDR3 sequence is CSASVNYGYTF. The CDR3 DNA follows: TGCTCCGCGTCGGTCAACTATGGCTACACCTTC.

CDR3 sequence: CASSEVYSGGLVPSRWVEQPQHF. The CDR3, as DNA: TGTGCCAGCAGTGAAGTGTACTCGGGGGGGTTGGTGCCAAGTAGGTGGGTGGAGCAGCCCCAGCATTTT. The J gene is TRBJ1-5, the V gene TRBV2; D perhaps matches TRBD1 (5 bases). Germline V lookup: CDR1 SNHLY, CDR2 FYNNEI. The V gene lost 1 base and the J gene lost 7 bases, with 38 bases spanning the gap. This CDR3 is 23 amino acids long.

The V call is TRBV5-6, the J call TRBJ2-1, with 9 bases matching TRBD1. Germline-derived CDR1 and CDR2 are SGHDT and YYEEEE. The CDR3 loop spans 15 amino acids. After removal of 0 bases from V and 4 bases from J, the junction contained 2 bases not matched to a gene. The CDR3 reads CASSLAGTGYNEQFF. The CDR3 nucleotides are TGTGCCAGCAGCTTGGCAGGGACAGGGTACAATGAGCAGTTCTTC.

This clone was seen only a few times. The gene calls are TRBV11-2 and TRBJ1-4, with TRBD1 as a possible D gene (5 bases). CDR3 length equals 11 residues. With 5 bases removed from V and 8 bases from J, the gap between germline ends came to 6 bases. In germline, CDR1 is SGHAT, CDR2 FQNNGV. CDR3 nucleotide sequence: TGTGCCAGCAGCCCAGGGGAAAAACTGTTTTTT. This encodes CASSPGEKLFF.

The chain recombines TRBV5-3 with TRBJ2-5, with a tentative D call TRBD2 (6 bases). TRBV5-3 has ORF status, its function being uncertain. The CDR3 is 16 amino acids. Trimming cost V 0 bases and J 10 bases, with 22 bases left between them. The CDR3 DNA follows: TGTGCCAGAAGCTTGGCCGAGACTAGGGATCCTAGGGTCCAGTACTTC. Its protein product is CARSLAETRDPRVQYF.

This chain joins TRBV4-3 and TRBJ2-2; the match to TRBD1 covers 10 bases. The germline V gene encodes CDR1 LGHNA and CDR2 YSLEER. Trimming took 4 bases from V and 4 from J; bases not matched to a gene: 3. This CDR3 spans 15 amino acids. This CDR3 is CASSLGTGVTGELFF. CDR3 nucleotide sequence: TGCGCCAGCAGCCTAGGGACAGGGGTCACCGGGGAGCTGTTTTTT.

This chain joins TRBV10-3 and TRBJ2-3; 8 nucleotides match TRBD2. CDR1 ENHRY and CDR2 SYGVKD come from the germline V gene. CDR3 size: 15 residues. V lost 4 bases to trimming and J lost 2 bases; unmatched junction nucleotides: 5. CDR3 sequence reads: CAISALAEDTDTQYF. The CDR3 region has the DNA TGTGCCATCAGTGCACTAGCGGAGGACACAGATACGCAGTATTTT.